The clone carrying this T cell receptor beta chain has a count of ten or more. What it recognizes is unknown. The germline gene is not matched at one end of the junction; a read error may be the cause. The data belong to a study of regulatory T cells in long-lasting Graves disease. Turning to the study itself: Positivity for TSH receptor antibodies plus over 5 years of antithyroid drugs meant persistent Graves' disease. Findings and caveats of the study: Persistent Graves' patients had lower TCR diversity than newly diagnosed ones. The researchers studied only peripheral blood, not thyroid tissue. Persistent disease samples used TRBV28, TRBJ1-2 and TRBJ2-5 preferentially.

Time point specified: persistent/refractory GD, antithyroid drugs over 5 years with positive TRAb. PBMC-extracted RNA yielded the TCR library. Researchers made TCR beta libraries by using iRepertoire HTBI primers and running Arm-PCR on CDR3 regions. MiXCR, run by TCRdb on the multiplex PCR reads, gives a single entry per CDR3 protein. The sample has almost 350,000 distinct CDR3 sequences, roughly a fifth seen once. Germline V gene lookup returns CDR1 SGHNT and CDR2 YYREEE (reference sequence). The CDR3 sequence is 14 residues long. This specimen was peripheral blood mononuclear cells (PBMCs), taken when the disease was refractory, from a patient treated with antithyroid drugs. The chain recombines TRBV5-4 with TRBJ1-2; D is uncertain. The TCR was taken from a female donor with Graves disease. DNA of the CDR3: TGCGCCAGCAGCTTGGAGGCAGCGAACTATGGCTACACCTTC. This translates into CASSLEAANYGYTF.